This T cell receptor (beta chain) derives from a study of vaccination effects on CD4 cells after COVID-19 (dated by TCRdb to about 2022). With respect to the entire study: Two doses of either the BNT162b2 or the mRNA-1273 mRNA SARS-CoV-2 vaccine were administered to participants. The Oncomine TCR Beta short-read assay on an Illumina iSeq 100 was used to sequence cultures from other donors in the study. SARS-CoV-2 spike-specific CD4+ TCR repertoires were compared before and after mRNA vaccination in COVID-19 convalescent patients and in infection-naive vaccine recipients. The full study included roughly 10 COVID-19 convalescent patients and several SARS-CoV-2-naive healthy vaccine recipients. The paper as a whole reports these results and caveats: The study was limited by a small number of convalescent patients and lacked early post-infection timepoints. Among healthy vaccine recipients, nearly all vaccine-induced clones were SARS-CoV-2 mono-reactive, and only 1 of 255 was cross-reactive with common cold coronaviruses. Both infection-induced and vaccine-induced clones contracted markedly at late post-vaccination timepoints, which is consistent with waning T cell responses.

The library was generated by the immunoSEQ multiplex PCR assay. DNA from the cultured and isolated CD4+ T cells underwent TCR beta CDR3 sequencing. The authors' pipeline ran thus. Non-productive TCR sequences were removed and reads were trimmed to the CDR3 region, keeping CDR3s of at least 7 amino acids. The MANAFEST web app was used to pick out antigen-specific clonotypes by comparing their expansion in peptide wells with that in reference cultures. For clones to be considered positive, expansion at FDR<0.05 versus reference and all other wells, an odds ratio above 5, and a frequency above 0.1% in two replicate wells were required. A clonotype was called cross-reactive if it was significantly expanded both in SARS-CoV-2 spike wells and in at least one common cold coronavirus spike condition. Using the stringdist R package, CDR3 similarity was measured by Levenshtein distance, and unrooted trees were constructed with ape in R 3.6.1. TCRdb obtained this table from immuneACCESS and retained in-frame rearrangements with V and J assigned. These tables miss some clones; where compared with another copy, unresolved V genes account for less than half of the shortfall, and the remainder is unexplained. The DNA gave D and trimming, while V, J and clone size come from that table. The sample contains just over 20,000 clones, about 69% of them found a single time. The ten largest account for 20% to 30% of the sample.

From cysteine to phenylalanine, the CDR3 is 17 amino acids long. Only the CDR3 portion is preserved as DNA: 51 bases, with reading frame beginning at the first base. Reading the germline V gene gives CDR1 SGHTA and CDR2 FQGNSA. V loses 3 bases at its end and J loses 3 bases; junction bases beyond the gene matches: 6. Concerning this clone itself: Its antigen is unknown. No per-base quality is available; no much larger clone lies one base away.

The ViraFEST assay stimulated PBMC with viral peptide pools and then used TCR sequencing to identify antigen-specific CD4+ T cell clonotypes by expansion. After more than nine days of culture, CD4+ T cells were isolated with the EasySep CD4+ T cell isolation kit. Healthy vaccine recipients had no prior SARS-CoV-2 infection, confirmed by negative nucleocapsid antibodies before and after vaccination. Two million PBMC per well were cultured in IMDM with 5% human AB serum, 8.5 to 10 IU/ml IL-2 and gentamicin, plus 10 ug/ml peptides. Half of the culture medium was replaced with fresh IL-2-containing medium on days 3 and 7. Each peptide stimulation condition was cultured in triplicate wells unless otherwise noted. Using Ficoll-Paque Plus gradient centrifugation, PBMC were separated from whole blood and then either used fresh or cryopreserved at -140C. The spike proteins of SARS-CoV-2 and of the common cold coronaviruses HCoV-NL63, HCoV-OC43 and HCoV-229E were spanned by overlapping peptide pools. The QIAamp micro DNA kit was used to extract genomic DNA from the cultured CD4+ T cells.

The source material was CD4+ T cells from PBMCs cultured with HCoV-NL63 spike peptides, sampled before COVID-19 vaccination. What this sample's cell subset or site label stands for: HCoV-NL63 spike overlapping peptide pool stimulation. This chain is built from TRBV7-2 and TRBJ2-3; the central 13 bases match TRBD2. The TCR comes from a human donor who received a COVID-19 vaccine. Here the CDR3 is given as CASSFGRLAGGTDTQYF. The DNA reads TGTGCCAGCAGCTTCGGCCGACTAGCGGGGGGAACAGATACGCAGTATTTT. Reference TRBV7-2 and TRBJ2-3 proteins supply the regions before and after the CDR3; the full variable domain is: GAGVSQSPSNKVTEKGKDVELRCDPISGHTALYWYRQSLGQGLEFLIYFQGNSAPDKSGLPSDRFSAERTGGSVSTLTIQRTQQEDSAVYLCASSFGRLAGGTDTQYFGPGTRLTVL.